This T cell receptor beta chain appears in the sequencing data of a study of beta chain features in type 1 diabetes. About the study: Patient and healthy donor groups were alike in age, gender and cell yields.

The sample holds many counts of this clone. Its specificity is unknown. The isolated RNA, all of it, was reverse transcribed, so expressed TCRB transcripts were what got sequenced. Assay: immunoSEQ multiplex PCR; the TCRdb copy retains only in-frame clones and omits some. In the table there are some 360,000 clones, around a tenth of which are singletons. The CDR3 is 16 amino acids. Purity (above 95%) was reached by all sorted populations. Points from the study as a whole: In these data, an HLA type influence on TCRB rearrangement remained unresolved. For Type 1 diabetes patients, all four CD4+ subsets carried TCRB CDR3s that were moderately but significantly shorter. In comparison with healthy donors, patients had naive, central memory and Treg TCRB repertoires that appeared more similar.

This sequence was found in a man aged 30-40 years with type 1 diabetes. Sequenced sample: central memory CD4+ T cells from blood. The chain links TRBV21-1 to TRBJ2-7. TRBV21-1 counts as a pseudogene. The CDR3 DNA reads TGTGCCAGCAGAATGATCGAGACCAAGATATCCTACGAGCAGTACTTC. As protein: CASRMIETKISYEQYF.